This TCR beta chain was recorded in a study of T cell changes during pregnancy in multiple sclerosis. Here immunoSEQ multiplex PCR was the method, and the copy in TCRdb shows in-frame clones only, minus some. This sample has tens of thousands of clones, with more than 80% found just once. The CDR3 is made up of 15 amino acids. Trimming removed 2 bases from V and 0 bases from J; junction bases left unmatched: 0. Germline-derived CDR1 and CDR2 are SGHTA and FQGTGA. The sequencing here drew on peripheral blood, taken in the second trimester of pregnancy. The TCR comes from a female donor in good health, enrolled as a control in a pregnancy study. The chain uses TRBV7-3 and TRBJ2-2, with TRBD1 matching 7 bases. The CDR3 DNA follows: TGTGCCAGCAGCTTAGGGACAGCGAACACCGGGGAGCTGTTTTTT. It translates to CASSLGTANTGELFF.